This T cell receptor (beta chain) was recovered during a study of human versus mouse CDR3 diversity and MHC coevolution. Notes on this clone: Its target is not known.

Findings and limits, study-wide: On average, humans showed more CDR3 deletions and insertions than mice.

Between the trimmed V and J ends, which lost 4 bases and 3 bases, there was a span of 23 bases. Germline values: CDR1 SGHRS, CDR2 YFSETQ. The CDR3 length is 18 residues. Profiling relied on immunoSEQ multiplex PCR, and the TCRdb table lists in-frame clones only, not all of them. Of tens of thousands of clones detected, roughly 93% appear once; the ten largest clones hold 15% to 20%. The TCR was taken from a person in their sixties or seventies in good health. Sequencing input: naive CD4+ T cells from blood. Subset indicated: CD45RO-negative CD62L-positive naive CD4 T cells. This chain uses TRBV5-1 with TRBJ1-3, with D possibly being TRBD1 (5 bases). The CDR3 sequence is CASSPTAGGGRGGNTIYF. CDR3 nucleotides: TGCGCCAGCAGCCCCACCGCGGGCGGGGGGAGAGGTGGAAACACCATATATTTT.